This entry features one T cell receptor (beta chain) sequence. Its antigen remains unidentified. This sample is drawn from a study of T cell responses to AZD1222 COVID-19 vaccine. Study-wide points: The study identified only five to seven AZD1222 recipients as seropositive at baseline.

The CDR3 is 19 residues long. The V segment lost 8 bases and the J segment 2 bases; nucleotides outside the gene matches: 19. CDR1 is MNHEY, CDR2 SMNVEV, per germline (reference sequence). Assay: immunoSEQ multiplex PCR; the TCRdb copy retains only in-frame clones and omits some. The sample includes 100,000 or so clones, 80% to 90% of them seen just once. The sequencing used peripheral blood, collected on day 0 of AZD1222 vaccination. This chain joins TRBV27 and TRBJ2-7, with TRBD2 matching 12 bases. The sequence came from an adult in good health. The CDR3 DNA follows: TGTGCCAGCCGACTACCCCCGGGACTAGCGGGCTCAGATCCCTACGAGCAGTACTTC. Translating gives CASRLPPGLAGSDPYEQYF.